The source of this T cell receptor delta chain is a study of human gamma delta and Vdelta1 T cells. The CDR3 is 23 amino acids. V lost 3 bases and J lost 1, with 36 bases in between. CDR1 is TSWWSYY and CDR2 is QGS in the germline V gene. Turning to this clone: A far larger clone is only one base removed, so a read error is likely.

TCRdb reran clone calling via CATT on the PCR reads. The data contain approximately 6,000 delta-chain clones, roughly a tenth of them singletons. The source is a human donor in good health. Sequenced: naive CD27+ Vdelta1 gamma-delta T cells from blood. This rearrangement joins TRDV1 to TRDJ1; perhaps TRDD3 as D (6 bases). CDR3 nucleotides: TGTGCTCTTGGGGAGAGGGTTCCCCCTCATTCTCGGGTGATACGCGGAATCACCGATAAACTCATCTTT. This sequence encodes CALGERVPPHSRVIRGITDKLIF.